The next 8 T cell receptor beta chains were all read from a single sample in a study of cytomegalovirus exposure and HLA in healthy donors. Primers: 60 Vbeta forward and 13 Jbeta reverse. Clones were read by immunoSEQ multiplex PCR, and TCRdb kept only the in-frame ones, dropping some. The sample lists 95,000 to 150,000 clones, about four fifths occurring once. The specimen was PBMCs. The receptors derive from a man aged 35 to 55 in good health and CMV-seronegative.

The chain carries TRBV13 and TRBJ1-2, with 12 nucleotides matching TRBD1. This CDR3 comprises 18 residues. The V gene's germline CDR1 is PRHDT and CDR2 FYEKMQ (reference sequence). The V gene end was trimmed by 0 bases and the J gene end by 0 bases; junction bases not matched to a gene: 5. The CDR3 coding sequence is TGTGCCAGCAGCTTAGGAGGGGACAGGGGGCTTACTAACTATGGCTACACCTTC. Amino acids: CASSLGGDRGLTNYGYTF.

The J gene is TRBJ2-1, the V gene TRBV5-5; the D gene is possibly TRBD2 (5 bases). The V and J ends lost 2 bases and 5 bases respectively, with 11 bases between them. The germline V gene encodes CDR1 SGHKS and CDR2 YYEKEE (reference sequence). This CDR3 comprises 14 residues. The DNA of the CDR3 is TGTGCCAGCAGCTTCTACCGGGGAGACAATGAGCAGTTCTTC. This sequence encodes CASSFYRGDNEQFF. The full variable domain, completed using reference TRBV5-5 and TRBJ2-1, is DAGVTQSPTHLIKTRGQQVTLRCSPISGHKSVSWYQQVLGQGPQFIFQYYEKEERGRGNFPDRFSARQFPNYSSELNVNALLLGDSALYLCASSFYRGDNEQFFGPGTRLTVL.

The chain couples TRBV25-1 to TRBJ1-2, with TRBD1 matching over 7 bases. The CDR3 sequence is 13 residues long. Germline CDR1 MGHDK, CDR2 SYGVNS. Trimming at V came to 4 bases and at J to 10 bases, leaving 9 bases not matched to a gene. The CDR3 here is CASSGGGQLIYTF. The CDR3 nucleotides are TGTGCCAGCAGTGGAGGGGGACAGTTGATCTACACCTTC.

This sequence joins TRBV9 and TRBJ2-7; maybe TRBD2 (5 bases). Trimming took off 3 bases at V and 6 bases at J, with 16 bases between the two ends. CDR3 size: 14 residues. Germline V gives CDR1 SGDLS, CDR2 YYNGEE. The CDR3 DNA sequence: TGTGCCAGCAGCGCAACCCAGGTGGCGGGCGAGCAGTACTTC. As protein: CASSATQVAGEQYF.

The V gene is TRBV28, the J gene TRBJ1-1; D is ambiguous. The CDR3 sequence is 13 residues long. Trimming took off 4 bases at V and 8 bases at J, with 14 bases between the two ends. CDR1 is MDHEN and CDR2 is SYDVKM in the germline V gene. CDR3 amino acids: CASSSSREAEAFF. The CDR3 DNA follows: TGTGCCAGCAGTTCCTCCCGGGAGGCAGAAGCTTTCTTT.

The chain combines TRBV9 with TRBJ2-3, with D possibly matching TRBD1 (8 bases). Germline V gives CDR1 SGDLS, CDR2 YYNGEE. The CDR3 runs to 15 residues. V gave up 3 bases and J gave up 5 bases, with 16 bases separating them. DNA for the CDR3: TGTGCCAGCAGCGGATACAGGGGGGGTATAGATACGCAGTATTTT. This sequence encodes CASSGYRGGIDTQYF.

The rearrangement links TRBV7-2 to TRBJ1-2; 8 nucleotides agree with TRBD1. V shed 5 bases, J shed 7 bases, and the junction held 9 bases outside the gene matches. Germline lookup yields CDR1 SGHTA and CDR2 FQGNSA. The CDR3 is 14 amino acids. CDR3 in amino acids: CASSPRTGQGGYTF. The DNA of the CDR3 is TGTGCCAGCAGCCCCCGGACAGGGCAAGGTGGCTACACCTTC.

The CDR3 DNA follows: TGTGCCAGCAAAAGGGGACAGACTAACTATGGCTACACCTTC. This encodes CASKRGQTNYGYTF. The chain joins TRBV6-6 to TRBJ1-2, with 7 bases matching TRBD1. Unmatched junction bases numbered 5, after V lost 7 bases and J lost 0 bases. Germline V gives CDR1 MNHNY, CDR2 SVGAGI (reference sequence). The CDR3 runs 14 residues.